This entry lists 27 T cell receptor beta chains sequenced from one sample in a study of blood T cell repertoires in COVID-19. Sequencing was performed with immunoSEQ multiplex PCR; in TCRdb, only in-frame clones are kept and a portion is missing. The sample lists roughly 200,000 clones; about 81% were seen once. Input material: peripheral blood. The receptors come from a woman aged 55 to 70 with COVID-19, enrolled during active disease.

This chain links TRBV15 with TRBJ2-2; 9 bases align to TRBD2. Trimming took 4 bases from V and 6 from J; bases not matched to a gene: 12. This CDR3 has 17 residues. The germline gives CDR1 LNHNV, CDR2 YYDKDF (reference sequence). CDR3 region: CATSTFLAGAGAGELFF. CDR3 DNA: TGTGCCACCAGCACTTTTTTAGCGGGGGCCGGGGCCGGGGAGCTGTTTTTT.

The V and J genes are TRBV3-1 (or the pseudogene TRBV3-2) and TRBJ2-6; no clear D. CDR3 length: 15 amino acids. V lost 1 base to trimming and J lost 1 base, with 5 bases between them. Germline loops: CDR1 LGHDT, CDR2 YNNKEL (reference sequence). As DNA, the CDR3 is TGTGCCAGCAGCCAAGTGTCTTCTGGGGCCAACGTCCTGACTTTC. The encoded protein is CASSQVSSGANVLTF.

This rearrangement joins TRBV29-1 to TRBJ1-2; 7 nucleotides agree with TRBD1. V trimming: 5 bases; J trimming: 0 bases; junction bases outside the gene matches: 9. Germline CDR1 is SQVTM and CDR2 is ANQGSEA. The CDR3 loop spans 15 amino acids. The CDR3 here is CSVTTGAQANYGYTF. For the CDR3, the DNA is TGCAGCGTTACAACAGGGGCCCAAGCTAACTATGGCTACACCTTC.

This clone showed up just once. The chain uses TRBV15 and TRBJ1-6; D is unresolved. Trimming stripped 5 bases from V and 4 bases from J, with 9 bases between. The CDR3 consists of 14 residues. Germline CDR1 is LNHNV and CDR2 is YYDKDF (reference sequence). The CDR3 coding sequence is TGTGCCACCAGCGGTTACAGTTATAATTCACCCCTCCACTTT. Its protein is CATSGYSYNSPLHF.

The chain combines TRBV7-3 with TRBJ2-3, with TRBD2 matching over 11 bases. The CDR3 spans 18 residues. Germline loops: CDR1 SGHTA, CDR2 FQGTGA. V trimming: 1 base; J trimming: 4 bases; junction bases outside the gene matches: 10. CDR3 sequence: CASSLRPLAGGGADTQYF. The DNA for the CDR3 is TGTGCCAGCAGCTTAAGACCGCTAGCGGGAGGTGGGGCAGATACGCAGTATTTT.

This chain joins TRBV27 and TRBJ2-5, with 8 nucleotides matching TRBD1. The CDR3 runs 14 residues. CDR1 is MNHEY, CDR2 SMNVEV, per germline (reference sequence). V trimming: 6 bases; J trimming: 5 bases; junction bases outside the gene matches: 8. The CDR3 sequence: CASRRTGNWETQYF. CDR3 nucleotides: TGTGCCAGCAGGAGGACAGGGAATTGGGAGACCCAGTACTTC.

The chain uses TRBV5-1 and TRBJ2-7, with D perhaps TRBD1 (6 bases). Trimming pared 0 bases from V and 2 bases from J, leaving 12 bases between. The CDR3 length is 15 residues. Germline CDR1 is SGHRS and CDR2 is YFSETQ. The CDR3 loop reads CASSLAGAPPYEQYV. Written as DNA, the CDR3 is TGCGCCAGCAGCTTGGCAGGGGCCCCTCCCTACGAGCAGTACGTC.

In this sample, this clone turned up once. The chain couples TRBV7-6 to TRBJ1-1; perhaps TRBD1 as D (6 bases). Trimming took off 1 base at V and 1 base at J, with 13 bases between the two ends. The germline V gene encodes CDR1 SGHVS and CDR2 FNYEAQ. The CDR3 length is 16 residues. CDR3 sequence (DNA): TGTGCCAGCAGCTTAGGAGGGGGGGGTAGGAACACTGAAGCTTTCTTT. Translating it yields CASSLGGGGRNTEAFF.

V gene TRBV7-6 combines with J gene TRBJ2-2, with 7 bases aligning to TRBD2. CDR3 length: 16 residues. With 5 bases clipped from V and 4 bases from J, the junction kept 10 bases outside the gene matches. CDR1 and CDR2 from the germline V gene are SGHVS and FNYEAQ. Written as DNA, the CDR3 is TGTGCCAGCAGCGCTTCAGGGCTAGCGGTCACCGGGGAGCTGTTTTTT. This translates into CASSASGLAVTGELFF.

The CDR3 protein is CASSLGRNSGKAFF. CDR3 coding DNA: TGTGCCAGCAGCTTGGGCAGGAATTCGGGGAAAGCTTTCTTT. V usage is TRBV7-9 and J usage is TRBJ1-1; no firm D call. The CDR3 spans 14 residues. V was pared by 3 bases and J by 9 bases, with 17 bases between. Per germline, CDR1 SEHNR and CDR2 FQNEAQ (reference sequence).

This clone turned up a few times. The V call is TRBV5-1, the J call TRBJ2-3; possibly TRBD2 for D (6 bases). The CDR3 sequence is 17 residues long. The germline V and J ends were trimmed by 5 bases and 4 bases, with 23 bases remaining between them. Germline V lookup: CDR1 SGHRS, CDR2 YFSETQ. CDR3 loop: CASSFTPGTAGPDTQYF. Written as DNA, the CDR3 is TGCGCCAGCAGTTTCACACCCGGGACTGCCGGGCCAGATACGCAGTATTTT.

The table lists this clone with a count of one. As DNA, the CDR3 is TGTGCCAGCAGATCGGACACCCCGGACCCTGGCTACACCTTC. It specifies CASRSDTPDPGYTF. The gene calls are TRBV6-5 and TRBJ1-2, with a possible D match to TRBD1 (5 bases). V dropped 6 bases and J dropped 7 bases, with 18 bases sitting between them. The CDR3 loop spans 14 amino acids. The V gene's germline CDR1 is MNHEY and CDR2 SVGAGI.

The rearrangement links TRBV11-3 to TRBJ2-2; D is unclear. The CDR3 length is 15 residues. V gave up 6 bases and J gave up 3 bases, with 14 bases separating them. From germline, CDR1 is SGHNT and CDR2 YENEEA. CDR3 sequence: CASSYRSTHTGELFF. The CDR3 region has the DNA TGTGCCAGCAGTTACCGGAGCACACACACCGGGGAGCTGTTTTTT. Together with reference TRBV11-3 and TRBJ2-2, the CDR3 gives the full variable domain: EAGVVQSPRYKIIEKKQPVAFWCNPISGHNTLYWYLQNLGQGPELLIRYENEEAVDDSQLPKDRFSAERLKGVDSTLKIQPAELGDSAVYLCASSYRSTHTGELFFGEGSRLTVL.

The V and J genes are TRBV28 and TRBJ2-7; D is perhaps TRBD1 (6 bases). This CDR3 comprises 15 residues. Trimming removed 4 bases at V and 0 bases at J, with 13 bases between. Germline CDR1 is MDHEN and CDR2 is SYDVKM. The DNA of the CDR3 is TGTGCCAGCAGTTCCGGACAGATGTACTCCTACGAGCAGTACGTC. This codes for CASSSGQMYSYEQYV.

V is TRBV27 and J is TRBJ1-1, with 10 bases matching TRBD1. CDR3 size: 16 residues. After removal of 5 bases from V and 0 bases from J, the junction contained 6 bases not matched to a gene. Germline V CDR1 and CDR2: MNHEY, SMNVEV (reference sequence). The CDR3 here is CASSRGTGALNTEAFF. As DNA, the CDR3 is TGTGCCAGCAGTCGTGGGACAGGGGCATTGAACACTGAAGCTTTCTTT.

CDR3 protein: CASQEYLEEYV. The CDR3 DNA sequence: TGTGCCAGTCAAGAATACCTGGAGGAGTACGTC. V and J are TRBV2 and TRBJ2-7, with D maybe TRBD2 (5 bases). This CDR3 is 11 amino acids long. Deletions cut 9 bases from V and 11 bases from J, with 17 bases between. Germline V gene lookup returns CDR1 SNHLY and CDR2 FYNNEI.

CDR3 loop: CASSLQGTRVQHF. CDR3 in DNA: TGTGCCAGCAGTTTACAGGGAACTCGAGTTCAGCATTTT. The V and J genes are TRBV28 and TRBJ1-5; D is possibly TRBD1 (5 bases). Germline CDR1 is MDHEN and CDR2 is SYDVKM. With 2 bases removed from V and 13 bases from J, the gap between germline ends came to 15 bases. This CDR3 contains 13 residues. Full variable domain (outside the CDR3, taken from reference TRBV28 and TRBJ1-5): DVKVTQSSRYLVKRTGEKVFLECVQDMDHENMFWYRQDPGLGLRLIYFSYDVKMKEKGDIPEGYSVSREKKERFSLILESASTNQTSMYLCASSLQGTRVQHFGDGTRLSIL.

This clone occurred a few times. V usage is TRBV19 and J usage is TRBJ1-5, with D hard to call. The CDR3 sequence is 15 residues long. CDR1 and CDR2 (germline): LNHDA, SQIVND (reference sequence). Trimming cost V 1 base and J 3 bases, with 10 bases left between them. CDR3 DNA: TGTGCCAGTAGTATAGGAAATATACTCAATCAGCCCCAGCATTTT. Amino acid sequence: CASSIGNILNQPQHF.

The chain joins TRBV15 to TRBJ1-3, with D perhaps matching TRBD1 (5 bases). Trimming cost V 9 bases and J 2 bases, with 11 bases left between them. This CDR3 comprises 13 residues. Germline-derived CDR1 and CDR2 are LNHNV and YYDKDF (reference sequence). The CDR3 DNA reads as TGTGCCACGGGACTCGGGCCTGGAAACACCATATATTTT. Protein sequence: CATGLGPGNTIYF.

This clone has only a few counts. The CDR3 protein is CASTLLAGNEQFF. CDR3 nucleotide sequence: TGTGCCAGCACCCTACTAGCGGGGAATGAGCAGTTCTTC. V usage is TRBV27 and J usage is TRBJ2-1, with TRBD2 identical over 10 bases. The CDR3 is 13 residues long. Losses at the gene ends were 7 bases for V and 7 bases for J; bases not matched to a gene: 4. Looked up from germline, CDR1 is MNHEY and CDR2 is SMNVEV (reference sequence).

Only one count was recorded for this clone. DNA for the CDR3: TGTGCCAGTAAGGGACTAGCGGGGACCTACGAGCAGTACGTC. Translating gives CASKGLAGTYEQYV. The genes are TRBV19 and TRBJ2-7, with 13 nucleotides matching TRBD2. CDR3 length equals 14 residues. Per the germline V gene, CDR1 is LNHDA and CDR2 is SQIVND (reference sequence). Trimming removed 7 bases from V and 2 bases from J; junction bases left unmatched: 2.

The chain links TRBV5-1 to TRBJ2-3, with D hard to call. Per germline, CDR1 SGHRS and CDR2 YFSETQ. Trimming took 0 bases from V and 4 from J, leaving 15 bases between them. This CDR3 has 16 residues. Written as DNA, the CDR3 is TGCGCCAGCAGCTTGGACGGTCACTATACCTCAGATACGCAGTATTTT. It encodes CASSLDGHYTSDTQYF.

The CDR3: CASISLRATEAFF. In DNA, the CDR3 is TGTGCCAGCATTAGTCTGAGGGCCACTGAAGCTTTCTTT. V is TRBV27 and J is TRBJ1-1; D remains unclear. There are 13 residues in the CDR3. Germline assignment: CDR1 MNHEY and CDR2 SMNVEV (reference sequence). Trimming cost V 7 bases and J 4 bases, with 13 bases left between them.

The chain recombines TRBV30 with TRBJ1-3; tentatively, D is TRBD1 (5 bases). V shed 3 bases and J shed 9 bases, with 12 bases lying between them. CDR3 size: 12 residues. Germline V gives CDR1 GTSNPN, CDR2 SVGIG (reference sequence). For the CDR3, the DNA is TGTGCCTGGAGGCCCCTCGGGGGCACCATATATTTT. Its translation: CAWRPLGGTIYF.

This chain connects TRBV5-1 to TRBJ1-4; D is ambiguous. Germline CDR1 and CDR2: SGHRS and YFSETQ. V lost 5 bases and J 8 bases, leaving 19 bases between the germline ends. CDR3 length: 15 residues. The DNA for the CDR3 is TGCGCCAGCAGAGCGCAGGAGGAGGCTTGGGAAAAACTGTTTTTT. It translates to CASRAQEEAWEKLFF.

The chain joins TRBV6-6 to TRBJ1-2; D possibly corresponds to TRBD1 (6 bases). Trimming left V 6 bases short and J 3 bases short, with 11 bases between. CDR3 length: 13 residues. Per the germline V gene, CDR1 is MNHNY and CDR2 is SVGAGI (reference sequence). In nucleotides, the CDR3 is TGTGCCAGCAGCCAAGGGGGTGACTATGGCTACACCTTC. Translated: CASSQGGDYGYTF.

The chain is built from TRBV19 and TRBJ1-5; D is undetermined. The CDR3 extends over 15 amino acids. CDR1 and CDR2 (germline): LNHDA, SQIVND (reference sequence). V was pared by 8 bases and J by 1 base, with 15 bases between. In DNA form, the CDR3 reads TGTGCCAGTTTGCCAGGAACTTGGAGCAATCAGCCCCAGCATTTT. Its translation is CASLPGTWSNQPQHF.